The T cell receptor beta chain described here comes from a study of human T cells and chemical hapten exposure. Study as a whole: Per-sample variation in TCR yield stemmed mainly from small pooled library volume differences.

Sequencing started from total RNA isolated from unfractionated whole blood. Unique molecular identifiers were affixed to discrete cDNA molecules within the library. In TCRdb, the reads were re-called with MiXCR into one record per CDR3 protein. This sample has 100,000 to 150,000 distinct CDR3 sequences; over 7.5% occur once, and the top ten carry approximately 1.4%. V lost 4 bases and J lost 2, with 15 bases in between. The CDR3 runs 15 residues. Germline CDR1 SEHNR, CDR2 FQNEAQ (reference sequence). Sequences were obtained from whole blood. This sequence joins TRBV7-9 and TRBJ2-7, with a possible D match to TRBD1 (7 bases). The sequence derives from a human donor in good health. Some clones in this sample may be carry-over from other donors' samples. The CDR3 DNA reads as TGTGCCAGCAGCTCCCCCTCAGGGGGGACCTACGAGCAGTACTTC. Amino acids: CASSSPSGGTYEQYF.